The 24 T cell receptor beta chains below were found in one sample sequenced in a study of blood T cell repertoires in COVID-19. Repertoires were generated with immunoSEQ multiplex PCR, while TCRdb's copy carries only in-frame clones and drops some. The data show tens of thousands of clones, roughly 79% seen once. The sequencing sample was made of peripheral blood. These receptors all come from a human donor in a cohort sampled during active COVID-19.

This sequence joins TRBV5-8 and TRBJ1-1; 7 bases line up with TRBD1. CDR1 is SGHTS, CDR2 YDEGEE, per germline. With V trimmed by 5 bases and J by 2 bases, 6 bases remained unmatched. The CDR3 consists of 14 residues. This CDR3 reads CASSSGTANTEAFF. The CDR3 coding sequence is TGTGCCAGCAGTTCCGGGACAGCCAACACTGAAGCTTTCTTT.

This chain links TRBV5-5 with TRBJ1-6; 7 bases are a match to TRBD1. CDR1 is SGHKS, CDR2 YYEKEE, per germline (reference sequence). The V and J ends lost 5 bases and 7 bases, in that order; junction bases with no gene match: 15. The CDR3 has 17 residues. The chain's CDR3 is CASRPGQAAPSNSPLHF. In DNA, the CDR3 is TGTGCCAGCAGGCCCGGACAGGCCGCTCCTTCAAATTCACCCCTCCACTTT.

The rearrangement links TRBV19 to TRBJ2-7, with no clear D. The V and J ends lost 7 bases and 0 bases respectively, with 13 bases between them. CDR1 and CDR2 from the germline V gene are LNHDA and SQIVND (reference sequence). This CDR3 has 14 residues. The CDR3 DNA follows: TGTGCCAGTAAAGCGAGCGCGAGCTCCTACGAGCAGTACTTC. It codes for CASKASASSYEQYF.

This chain connects TRBV27 to TRBJ2-1, with TRBD2 matching 10 bases. Germline loops: CDR1 MNHEY, CDR2 SMNVEV (reference sequence). With V trimmed by 5 bases and J by 3 bases, 4 bases remained unmatched. This CDR3 contains 15 residues. CDR3 DNA sequence: TGTGCCAGCAGTCTTAGCGGGGGGTTCTACAATGAGCAGTTCTTC. Translated: CASSLSGGFYNEQFF.

The V and J genes are TRBV14 and TRBJ1-1, with 7 bases lining up with TRBD1. The CDR3 has 14 residues. The germline gives CDR1 SGHDN, CDR2 FVKESK. V shed 4 bases and J 4 bases; nucleotides not matched to a gene: 6. CDR3 loop: CASSPPGGGTEAFF. Here the CDR3 DNA reads TGTGCCAGCAGCCCTCCAGGGGGTGGCACTGAAGCTTTCTTT.

V usage is TRBV19 and J usage is TRBJ2-5; D is possibly TRBD1 (7 bases). The CDR3 loop spans 15 amino acids. With 3 bases removed from V and 4 bases from J, the gap between germline ends came to 15 bases. Germline V gene data show CDR1 as LNHDA and CDR2 as SQIVND (reference sequence). The CDR3 sequence: CASSIGRGARETQYF. The CDR3 nucleotides read TGTGCCAGTAGTATCGGCAGGGGGGCGCGAGAGACCCAGTACTTC. Full variable domain (remainder filled in from reference TRBV19 and TRBJ2-5): DGGITQSPKYLFRKEGQNVTLSCEQNLNHDAMYWYRQDPGQGLRLIYYSQIVNDFQKGDIAEGYSVSREKKESFPLTVTSAQKNPTAFYLCASSIGRGARETQYFGPGTRLLVL.

This chain connects TRBV6-5 to TRBJ2-3; 13 bases are shared with TRBD2. The CDR3 runs 14 residues. CDR1 is MNHEY, CDR2 SVGAGI, per germline. The J segment lost 5 bases and the V segment lost 10 bases, leaving 6 bases of the junction unmatched. The CDR3 coding sequence is TGTGCCACCTCACTAGCGGGGGGGCGAGATACGCAGTATTTT. It is translated as CATSLAGGRDTQYF.

The V gene is TRBV10-2, the J gene TRBJ1-2; 7 bases align to TRBD1. The CDR3 covers 14 residues. The J segment lost 4 bases and the V segment lost 3 bases, leaving 5 bases of the junction unmatched. Germline loops: CDR1 WSHSY, CDR2 SAAADI. The CDR3 is CASSEGGGGYGYTF. CDR3 sequence (DNA): TGCGCCAGCAGTGAAGGGGGCGGTGGCTATGGCTACACCTTC.

The rearrangement links TRBV30 to TRBJ2-1, with 7 bases lining up with TRBD1. V shed 2 bases, J shed 7 bases, and the junction held 11 bases outside the gene matches. Germline loops: CDR1 GTSNPN, CDR2 SVGIG (reference sequence). This CDR3 comprises 15 residues. The CDR3 DNA sequence: TGTGCCTGGAGTTGGGCCACTGGGACAGCAAATGAGCAGTTCTTC. Protein: CAWSWATGTANEQFF.

The chain recombines TRBV5-5 with TRBJ2-2, with D possibly TRBD1 on 6 matching bases. Trimming shortened V by 2 bases and J by 8 bases, and 10 bases separated the two germline ends. This CDR3 region has 13 residues. Germline V gives CDR1 SGHKS, CDR2 YYEKEE (reference sequence). As DNA, the CDR3 is TGTGCCAGCAGCTTCATTAGGGGGGGGGAGCTGTTTTTT. Encoded protein: CASSFIRGGELFF.

The chain combines TRBV4-1 with TRBJ2-6; 11 bases are shared with TRBD2. V shed 0 bases, J shed 2 bases, and the junction held 9 bases outside the gene matches. CDR3 length equals 20 residues. CDR1 is MGHRA and CDR2 is YSYEKL in the germline V gene. The CDR3 region has the DNA TGCGCCAGCAGCCAAGAAAAGGGACTAGCGGAGGTGGCTGGGGCCAACGTCCTGACTTTC. It encodes CASSQEKGLAEVAGANVLTF.

Only one count was recorded for this clone. The chain carries TRBV18 and TRBJ2-3; D might be TRBD2 (6 bases). CDR3 length: 15 amino acids. CDR1 and CDR2 from the germline V gene are KGHSH and LQKENI. Deletions cut 4 bases from V and 2 bases from J, with 13 bases between. The CDR3 reads CASSQAGTPTDTQYF. The CDR3 DNA is TGTGCCAGCTCACAGGCAGGGACTCCCACAGATACGCAGTATTTT.

V and J are TRBV29-1 and TRBJ1-1; 8 positions agree with TRBD1. This CDR3 spans 13 amino acids. Looked up from germline, CDR1 is SQVTM and CDR2 is ANQGSEA. V lost 4 bases and J lost 3; bases outside the gene matches: 4. CDR3: CSVAPRGHTEAFF. As DNA, the CDR3 is TGCAGCGTTGCACCCAGGGGGCACACTGAAGCTTTCTTT.

The chain links TRBV9 to TRBJ1-1, with D tentatively TRBD1 (5 bases). The CDR3 is made up of 14 amino acids. Germline V gives CDR1 SGDLS, CDR2 YYNGEE. Trimming shortened V by 2 bases and J by 4 bases, and 12 bases separated the two germline ends. CDR3 sequence: CASSVRWGGTEAFF. CDR3 sequence (DNA): TGTGCCAGCAGCGTCAGGTGGGGGGGCACTGAAGCTTTCTTT.

About this clone itself: The same CDR3 also results from other DNA sequences found in this sample. The rearrangement links TRBV30 to TRBJ1-5; TRBD1 might be the D (5 bases). Germline assignment: CDR1 GTSNPN and CDR2 SVGIG (reference sequence). The CDR3 spans 13 residues. The V end was cut by 2 bases, the J end by 5 bases, with 10 bases between. DNA of the CDR3: TGTGCCTGGAGTCGGCAGGGTGATCAGCCCCAGCATTTT. It encodes CAWSRQGDQPQHF.

J is TRBJ2-3 and V is TRBV10-1, with 10 nucleotides matching TRBD1. The CDR3 has 15 amino acids. Trimming removed 0 bases from V and 4 bases from J; junction bases left unmatched: 1. The germline gives CDR1 WNHNN, CDR2 SYGVQD (reference sequence). The CDR3, as DNA: TGCGCCAGCAGTGAGTCGACAGGGGGCCCAGATACGCAGTATTTT. Protein sequence: CASSESTGGPDTQYF.

This clone has a handful of counts. The V and J genes are TRBV5-4 and TRBJ1-1; 8 bases map to TRBD1. V shed 2 bases and J 4 bases; nucleotides not matched to a gene: 1. CDR1 and CDR2 from the germline V gene are SGHNT and YYREEE (reference sequence). The CDR3 is 13 amino acids. The CDR3 DNA reads TGTGCCAGCAGCTTAACAGGGGGCACTGAAGCTTTCTTT. It translates to CASSLTGGTEAFF.

DNA of the CDR3: TGCGCCAGCAGCCCGGGGACTAGTTTGCTAGATACGCAGTATTTT. Translated, it gives CASSPGTSLLDTQYF. The chain couples TRBV5-1 to TRBJ2-3, with 8 bases that match TRBD2. This CDR3 spans 15 amino acids. J was trimmed by 5 bases and V by 4 bases; bases with no gene match: 9. Germline CDR1 is SGHRS and CDR2 is YFSETQ. Combining the CDR3 with reference TRBV5-1 and TRBJ2-3 gives the whole variable domain KAGVTQTPRYLIKTRGQQVTLSCSPISGHRSVSWYQQTPGQGLQFLFEYFSETQRNKGNFPGRFSGRQFSNSRSEMNVSTLELGDSALYLCASSPGTSLLDTQYFGPGTRLTVL.

The genes are TRBV24-1 and TRBJ2-3, with D possibly TRBD1 on 5 matching bases. The germline CDR1 and CDR2 sequences are KGHDR and SFDVKD. V dropped 7 bases and J dropped 0 bases, with 13 bases sitting between them. The CDR3 is 15 amino acids. The CDR3 DNA follows: TGTGCCACCAGCGACACAGGTCCTAGCACAGATACGCAGTATTTT. It translates to CATSDTGPSTDTQYF.

Note on this clone: Germline is not matched at one junction end, which may reflect a read error. This chain uses TRBV7-8 with TRBJ1-1, with TRBD1 as a possible D gene (5 bases). In germline, CDR1 is SGHVS, CDR2 FQNEAQ. The CDR3 covers 16 residues. The CDR3 DNA sequence: TGTGCCAACAGCTTAGGGGTCCCGTCGTGGAGCACTGAAGCTTTCTTT. Translation gives CANSLGVPSWSTEAFF.

The V gene is TRBV24-1, the J gene TRBJ2-5, with D maybe TRBD2 (5 bases). This CDR3 has 13 residues. V was pared by 5 bases and J by 5 bases, with 11 bases between. In germline, CDR1 is KGHDR, CDR2 SFDVKD. The CDR3 nucleotides read TGTGCCACCAGTGCTCTTTCGGGGGAGACCCAGTACTTC. Its translation: CATSALSGETQYF.

This clone appeared a few times. The chain has TRBV5-4 and TRBJ2-1; 10 bases match TRBD2. Germline V gene data show CDR1 as SGHNT and CDR2 as YYREEE (reference sequence). The CDR3 consists of 16 residues. Unmatched junction bases numbered 7, after V lost 0 bases and J lost 7 bases. CDR3 sequence reads: CASSLAFPSGRNEQFF. CDR3 sequence (DNA): TGTGCCAGCAGCTTGGCGTTTCCTAGCGGGAGAAATGAGCAGTTCTTC.

This chain connects TRBV4-1 to TRBJ1-2, with 7 bases fitting TRBD1. Germline lookup yields CDR1 MGHRA and CDR2 YSYEKL. The CDR3 is made up of 14 amino acids. The V segment lost 0 bases and the J segment 4 bases; nucleotides outside the gene matches: 2. The CDR3 coding sequence is TGCGCCAGCAGCCAAGAGCAGGGGGTCTATGGCTACACCTTC. It translates to CASSQEQGVYGYTF.

V gene TRBV15 combines with J gene TRBJ1-2; TRBD1 is a possible D gene (6 bases). This CDR3 has 15 residues. The germline V gene has CDR1 LNHNV and CDR2 YYDKDF (reference sequence). V was cut by 1 base and J by 7 bases, with 16 bases left in between. This CDR3 is CATSRGEQGQRGYTF. DNA of the CDR3: TGTGCCACCAGCAGAGGGGAGCAGGGGCAACGTGGCTACACCTTC. The full variable domain, completed using reference TRBV15 and TRBJ1-2, is DAMVIQNPRYQVTQFGKPVTLSCSQTLNHNVMYWYQQKSSQAPKLLFHYYDKDFNNEADTPDNFQSRRPNTSFCFLDIRSPGLGDTAMYLCATSRGEQGQRGYTFGSGTRLTVV.